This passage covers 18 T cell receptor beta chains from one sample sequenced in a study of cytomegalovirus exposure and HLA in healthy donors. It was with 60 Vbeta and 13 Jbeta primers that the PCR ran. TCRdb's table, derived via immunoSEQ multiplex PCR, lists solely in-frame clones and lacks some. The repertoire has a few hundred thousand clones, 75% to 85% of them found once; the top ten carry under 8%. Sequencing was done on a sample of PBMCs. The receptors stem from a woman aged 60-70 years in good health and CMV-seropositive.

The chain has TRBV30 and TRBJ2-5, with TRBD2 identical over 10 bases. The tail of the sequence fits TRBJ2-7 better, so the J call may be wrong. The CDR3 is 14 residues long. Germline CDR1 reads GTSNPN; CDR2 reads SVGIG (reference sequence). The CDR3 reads CAWSLAGGPYEQYF. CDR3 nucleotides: TGTGCCTGGAGTTTAGCGGGAGGACCCTACGAGCAGTACTTC.

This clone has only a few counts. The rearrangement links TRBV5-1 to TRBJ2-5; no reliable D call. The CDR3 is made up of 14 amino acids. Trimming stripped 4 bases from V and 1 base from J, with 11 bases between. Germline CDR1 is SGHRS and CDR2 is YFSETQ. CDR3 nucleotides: TGCGCCAGCAGCCTGGGCCCGAGCCAAGAGACCCAGTACTTC. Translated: CASSLGPSQETQYF.

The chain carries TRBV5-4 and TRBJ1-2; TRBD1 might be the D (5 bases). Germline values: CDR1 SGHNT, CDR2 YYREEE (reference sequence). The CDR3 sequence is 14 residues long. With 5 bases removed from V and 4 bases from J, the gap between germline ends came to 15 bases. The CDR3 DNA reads TGTGCCAGCAGTTTCAATGGGGGGACCTATGGCTACACCTTC. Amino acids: CASSFNGGTYGYTF.

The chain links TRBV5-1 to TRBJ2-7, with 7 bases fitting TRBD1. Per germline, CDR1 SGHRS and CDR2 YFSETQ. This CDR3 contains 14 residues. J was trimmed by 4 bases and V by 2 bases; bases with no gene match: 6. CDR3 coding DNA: TGCGCCAGCAGCTTCAGACAGGGTGGATACGAGCAGTACTTC. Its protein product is CASSFRQGGYEQYF.

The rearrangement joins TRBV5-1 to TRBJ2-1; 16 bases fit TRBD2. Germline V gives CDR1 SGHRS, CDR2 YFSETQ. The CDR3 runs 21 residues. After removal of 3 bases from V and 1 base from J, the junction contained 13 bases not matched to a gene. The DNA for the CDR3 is TGCGCCAGCAGCTACATCCGGAGCGGGACTAGCGGGAGGGGGTCCTACAATGAGCAGTTCTTC. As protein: CASSYIRSGTSGRGSYNEQFF.

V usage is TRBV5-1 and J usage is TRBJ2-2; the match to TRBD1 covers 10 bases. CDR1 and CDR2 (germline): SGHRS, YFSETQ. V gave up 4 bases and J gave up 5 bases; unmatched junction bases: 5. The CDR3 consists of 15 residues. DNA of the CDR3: TGCGCCAGCAGCGAGACAGGGGGCCTTACCGGGGAGCTGTTTTTT. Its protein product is CASSETGGLTGELFF.

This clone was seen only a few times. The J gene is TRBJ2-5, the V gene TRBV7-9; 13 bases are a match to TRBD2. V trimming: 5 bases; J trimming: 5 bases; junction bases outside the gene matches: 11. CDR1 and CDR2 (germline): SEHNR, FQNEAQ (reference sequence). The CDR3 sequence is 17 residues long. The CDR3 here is CASSITSGRAGGETQYF. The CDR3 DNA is TGTGCCAGCAGCATTACTAGCGGGAGGGCCGGTGGGGAGACCCAGTACTTC.

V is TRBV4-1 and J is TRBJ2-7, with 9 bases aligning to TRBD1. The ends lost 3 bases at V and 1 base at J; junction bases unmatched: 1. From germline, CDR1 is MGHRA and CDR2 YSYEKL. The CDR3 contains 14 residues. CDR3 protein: CASSHGTGSYEQYF. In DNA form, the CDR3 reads TGCGCCAGCAGCCACGGGACAGGGTCCTACGAGCAGTACTTC.

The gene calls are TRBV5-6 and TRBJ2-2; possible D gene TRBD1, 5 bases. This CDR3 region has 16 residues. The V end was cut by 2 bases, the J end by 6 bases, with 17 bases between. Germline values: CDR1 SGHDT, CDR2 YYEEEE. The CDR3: CASSFVQGTDAGELFF. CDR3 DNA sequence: TGTGCCAGCAGCTTCGTGCAGGGTACTGACGCCGGGGAGCTGTTTTTT.

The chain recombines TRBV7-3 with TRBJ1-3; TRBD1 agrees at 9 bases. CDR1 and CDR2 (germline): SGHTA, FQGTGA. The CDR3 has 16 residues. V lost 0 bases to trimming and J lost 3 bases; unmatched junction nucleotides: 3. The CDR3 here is CASSLTGTGRGNTIYF. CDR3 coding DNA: TGTGCCAGCAGCTTAACCGGGACAGGGCGTGGAAACACCATATATTTT.

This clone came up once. CDR3 in amino acids: CSVEVGGSSNQPQHF. CDR3 coding DNA: TGCAGCGTTGAAGTGGGGGGGAGTAGCAATCAGCCCCAGCATTTT. V usage is TRBV29-1 and J usage is TRBJ1-5, with D possibly matching TRBD1 (5 bases). CDR3 length equals 15 residues. CDR1 is SQVTM and CDR2 is ANQGSEA in the germline V gene. V was trimmed by 1 base and J by 0 bases, leaving 10 bases between them. The full variable domain, completed using reference TRBV29-1 and TRBJ1-5, is SAVISQKPSRDICQRGTSLTIQCQVDSQVTMMFWYRQQPGQSLTLIATANQGSEATYESGFVIDKFPISRPNLTFSTLTVSNMSPEDSSIYLCSVEVGGSSNQPQHFGDGTRLSIL.

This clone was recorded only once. CDR3 DNA sequence: TGTGCCAGCAGTCCCCACGGACGGGGAATGAACACTGAAGCTTTCTTT. It specifies CASSPHGRGMNTEAFF. The chain joins TRBV28 to TRBJ1-1; D gene ambiguous. With 5 bases removed from V and 0 bases from J, the gap between germline ends came to 16 bases. From germline, CDR1 is MDHEN and CDR2 SYDVKM. The CDR3 spans 16 residues. The variable domain in full, with the rest retrieved from reference TRBV28 and TRBJ1-1, is DVKVTQSSRYLVKRTGEKVFLECVQDMDHENMFWYRQDPGLGLRLIYFSYDVKMKEKGDIPEGYSVSREKKERFSLILESASTNQTSMYLCASSPHGRGMNTEAFFGQGTRLTVV.

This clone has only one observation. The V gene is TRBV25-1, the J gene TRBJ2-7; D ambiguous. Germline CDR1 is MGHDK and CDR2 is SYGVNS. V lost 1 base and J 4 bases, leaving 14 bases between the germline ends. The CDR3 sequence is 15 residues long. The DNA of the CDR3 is TGTGCCAGCAGTGAATTTTCCGGTCAGCGTTACGAGCAGTACTTC. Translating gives CASSEFSGQRYEQYF.

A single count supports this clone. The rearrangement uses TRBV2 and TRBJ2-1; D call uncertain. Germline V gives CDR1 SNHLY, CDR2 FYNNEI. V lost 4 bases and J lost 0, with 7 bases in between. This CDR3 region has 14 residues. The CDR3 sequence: CASSATGSYNEQFF. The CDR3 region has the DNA TGTGCCAGCAGTGCAACGGGCTCCTACAATGAGCAGTTCTTC. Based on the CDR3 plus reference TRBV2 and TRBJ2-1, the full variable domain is EPEVTQTPSHQVTQMGQEVILRCVPISNHLYFYWYRQILGQKVEFLVSFYNNEISEKSEIFDDQFSVERPDGSNFTLKIRSTKLEDSAMYFCASSATGSYNEQFFGPGTRLTVL.

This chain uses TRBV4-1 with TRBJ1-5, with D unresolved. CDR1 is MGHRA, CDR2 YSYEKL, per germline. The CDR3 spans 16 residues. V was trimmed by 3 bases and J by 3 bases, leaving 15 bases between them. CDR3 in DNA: TGCGCCAGCAGCCACTCTTTCGTGGGAGACAATCAGCCCCAGCATTTT. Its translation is CASSHSFVGDNQPQHF.

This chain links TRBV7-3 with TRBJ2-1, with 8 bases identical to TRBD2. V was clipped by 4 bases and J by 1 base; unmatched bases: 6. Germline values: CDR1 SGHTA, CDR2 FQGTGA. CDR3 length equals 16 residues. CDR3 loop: CASSSRSSGSYNEQFF. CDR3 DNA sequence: TGTGCCAGCAGCTCGAGGTCTAGCGGGTCCTACAATGAGCAGTTCTTC.

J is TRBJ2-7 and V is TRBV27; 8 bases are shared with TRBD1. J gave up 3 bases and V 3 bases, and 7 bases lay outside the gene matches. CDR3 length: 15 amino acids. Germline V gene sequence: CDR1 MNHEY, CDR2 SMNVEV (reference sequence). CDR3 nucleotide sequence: TGTGCCAGCAGTTTGGCTACAGGGGGAAACTACGAGCAGTACTTC. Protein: CASSLATGGNYEQYF.

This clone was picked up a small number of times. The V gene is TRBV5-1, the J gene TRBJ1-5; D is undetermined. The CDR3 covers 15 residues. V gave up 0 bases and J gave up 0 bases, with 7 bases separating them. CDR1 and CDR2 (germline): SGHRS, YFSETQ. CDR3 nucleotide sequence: TGCGCCAGCAGCTTGGGCGAAAATAGCAATCAGCCCCAGCATTTT. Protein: CASSLGENSNQPQHF.